These 18 T cell receptor beta chains came from one sample sequenced in a study of cytomegalovirus exposure and HLA in healthy donors. Researchers ran the PCR with 60 Vbeta and 13 Jbeta primers. The repertoire was sequenced with immunoSEQ multiplex PCR; TCRdb's copy has only in-frame clones and lacks some. In the table there are some 170,000 clones, roughly 80% of which are singletons. Sequencing used PBMCs. These receptors all come from a woman between 18 and 29 years old in good health and CMV-seropositive.

This clone appeared once. The rearrangement joins TRBV11-3 to TRBJ2-2, with 7 bases matching TRBD2. CDR3 size: 16 residues. The V gene end was trimmed by 5 bases and the J gene end by 6 bases; junction bases not matched to a gene: 12. CDR1 SGHNT and CDR2 YENEEA come from the germline V gene. Here the CDR3 DNA reads TGTGCCAGCAGCGCCTTGAGCGGGAACACCCCCGGGGAGCTGTTTTTT. Translated: CASSALSGNTPGELFF.

This sequence joins TRBV5-1 and TRBJ2-7; 7 positions agree with TRBD2. CDR1 is SGHRS, CDR2 YFSETQ, per germline. The CDR3 totals 16 residues. Germline trimming cut 0 bases from V and 0 bases from J; bases unmatched to any gene: 6. Here the CDR3 reads CASSLGRAGSSYEQYF. The DNA of the CDR3 is TGCGCCAGCAGCTTGGGACGAGCGGGGAGCTCCTACGAGCAGTACTTC.

V and J are TRBV9 and TRBJ2-3; 9 bases agree with TRBD2. Germline lookup yields CDR1 SGDLS and CDR2 YYNGEE. The CDR3 totals 16 residues. J was trimmed by 6 bases and V by 2 bases; bases with no gene match: 10. The CDR3 coding sequence is TGTGCCAGCAGCGTCCCCTCGGGACTAGCAGCGGATACGCAGTATTTT. Residues: CASSVPSGLAADTQYF.

The CDR3 bases are TGTGCCAGTAGTATCCCTCCAGGGGGCACTGAAGCTTTCTTT. Encoded protein: CASSIPPGGTEAFF. This chain links TRBV19 with TRBJ1-1, with TRBD1 matching 7 bases. The trim removed 3 bases at V and 4 bases at J, leaving 5 bases unmatched. CDR3 length: 14 residues. The germline V gene encodes CDR1 LNHDA and CDR2 SQIVND (reference sequence).

The genes are TRBV7-9 and TRBJ1-2; a weak D match, TRBD1 (6 bases). The CDR3 spans 14 residues. The V and J ends lost 1 base and 7 bases respectively, with 13 bases between them. CDR1 SEHNR and CDR2 FQNEAQ come from the germline V gene (reference sequence). The CDR3 DNA follows: TGTGCCAGCAGCTTAGAGGGGGAGTGGTCTGGCTACACCTTC. The encoded protein is CASSLEGEWSGYTF.

This clone is a singleton in its sample. The V gene is TRBV28, the J gene TRBJ2-7; possible D gene TRBD1, 5 bases. Germline values: CDR1 MDHEN, CDR2 SYDVKM. The V end was cut by 8 bases, the J end by 1 base, with 12 bases between. This CDR3 has 13 amino acids. CDR3 DNA: TGTGCCAGCTCGACAGTGAATTCCTACGAGCAGTACTTC. This translates into CASSTVNSYEQYF.

The V and J genes are TRBV7-6 and TRBJ2-1; 7 bases align to TRBD1. The CDR3 is 14 amino acids. Losses at the gene ends were 5 bases for V and 2 bases for J; bases not matched to a gene: 3. Germline V gives CDR1 SGHVS, CDR2 FNYEAQ. CDR3 protein: CASSKQGPYNEQFF. CDR3 in DNA: TGTGCCAGCAGCAAACAGGGGCCCTACAATGAGCAGTTCTTC.

The J gene is TRBJ2-1, the V gene TRBV19, with 13 nucleotides matching TRBD2. This CDR3 region has 15 residues. Germline trimming cut 5 bases from V and 5 bases from J; bases unmatched to any gene: 3. CDR1 is LNHDA and CDR2 is SQIVND in the germline V gene (reference sequence). CDR3 in DNA: TGTGCCAGTAGTCAGACTAGCGGGGGGCACAATGAGCAGTTCTTC. Translating gives CASSQTSGGHNEQFF.

This chain uses TRBV6-1 with TRBJ1-5, with no clear D. Germline V CDR1 and CDR2: MNHNS, SASEGT. V lost 6 bases to trimming and J lost 6 bases, with 9 bases between them. The CDR3 is 12 residues long. In DNA, the CDR3 is TGTGCCAGCAGCCCGGGGAGTCAGCCCCAGCATTTT. This sequence encodes CASSPGSQPQHF.

This clone was seen more than once but under ten times. The rearrangement uses TRBV2 and TRBJ2-2, with D maybe TRBD2 (5 bases). Looked up from germline, CDR1 is SNHLY and CDR2 is FYNNEI. V dropped 6 bases and J dropped 2 bases, with 13 bases sitting between them. The CDR3 contains 15 residues. The CDR3 coding sequence is TGTGCCAGCAGACCGGGAATAGGTAACACCGGGGAGCTGTTTTTT. Translation: CASRPGIGNTGELFF.

The gene calls are TRBV27 and TRBJ2-5; D might be TRBD1 (6 bases). The tail of the sequence fits TRBJ2-7 better, so the J call may be wrong. The CDR3 is made up of 13 amino acids. The germline CDR1 and CDR2 sequences are MNHEY and SMNVEV (reference sequence). The CDR3, as DNA: TGTGCCAGCAGTTTTTCTTTCAGGGGCGAGCAGTACTTC. Encoded protein: CASSFSFRGEQYF.

In DNA form, the CDR3 reads TGCAGCCTACGGACAGGGGGGGATGGGCAGTTCTTC. Translation gives CSLRTGGDGQFF. The V call is TRBV29-1, the J call TRBJ2-1; 10 bases agree with TRBD1. Germline V CDR1 and CDR2: SQVTM, ANQGSEA. V shed 8 bases and J 12 bases; nucleotides not matched to a gene: 10. This CDR3 has 12 residues.

This rearrangement joins TRBV11-2 to TRBJ1-1, with 8 nucleotides matching TRBD1. The CDR3 has 14 residues. Losses at the gene ends were 3 bases for V and 4 bases for J; bases not matched to a gene: 4. Germline-derived CDR1 and CDR2 are SGHAT and FQNNGV. The CDR3 DNA sequence: TGTGCCAGCAGCTTCCCTACAGGGGGCACTGAAGCTTTCTTT. It yields the protein CASSFPTGGTEAFF.

V usage is TRBV19 and J usage is TRBJ1-4; a possible D gene is TRBD1 (5 bases). The CDR3 runs 15 residues. Trimming removed 4 bases at V and 5 bases at J, with 14 bases between. From germline, CDR1 is LNHDA and CDR2 SQIVND (reference sequence). The CDR3 loop is CASSTTQGWNEKLFF. The DNA of the CDR3 is TGTGCCAGTAGTACCACCCAGGGTTGGAATGAAAAACTGTTTTTT.

A remark on this clone: Compared with germline, one end of the junction differs, possibly owing to a read error. The chain uses TRBV9 and TRBJ2-7; unclear D gene. The CDR3 sequence is 13 residues long. Germline V gives CDR1 SGDLS, CDR2 YYNGEE. The DNA of the CDR3 is TGTGCCAGCAGCGTAGGGGCAGGCCACGAGCAGTGCTTC. Protein sequence: CASSVGAGHEQCF.

On this clone itself: Relative to the germline gene, one junction end is altered; a read error may explain this. V usage is TRBV6-1 and J usage is TRBJ2-5, with D perhaps TRBD2 (6 bases). The CDR3 extends over 16 amino acids. Germline values: CDR1 MNHNS, CDR2 SASEGT. The CDR3 coding sequence is TGTGCCATCAGTGAGCCCCACGGCGGAGGGAGAGAGACCCAGTACTTC. This encodes CAISEPHGGGRETQYF.

The chain is built from TRBV28 and TRBJ1-5; D remains unclear. The CDR3 contains 15 residues. The germline V gene has CDR1 MDHEN and CDR2 SYDVKM. The V end was cut by 6 bases, the J end by 1 base, with 13 bases between. CDR3 coding DNA: TGTGCCAGCAGAAACCCGGGGATCAGCAATCAGCCCCAGCATTTT. This gives the protein CASRNPGISNQPQHF. Filled out from reference TRBV28 and TRBJ1-5, the complete variable domain reads DVKVTQSSRYLVKRTGEKVFLECVQDMDHENMFWYRQDPGLGLRLIYFSYDVKMKEKGDIPEGYSVSREKKERFSLILESASTNQTSMYLCASRNPGISNQPQHFGDGTRLSIL.

This clone was observed a single time. The rearrangement links TRBV5-6 to TRBJ2-5; TRBD2 matches at 8 bases. The CDR3 runs to 16 residues. V gave up 5 bases and J gave up 3 bases; unmatched junction bases: 12. Germline values: CDR1 SGHDT, CDR2 YYEEEE. CDR3 DNA sequence: TGTGCCAGCAGTCACCTTCTCTGGCGGGGGGAAGAGACCCAGTACTTC. Encoded protein: CASSHLLWRGEETQYF.